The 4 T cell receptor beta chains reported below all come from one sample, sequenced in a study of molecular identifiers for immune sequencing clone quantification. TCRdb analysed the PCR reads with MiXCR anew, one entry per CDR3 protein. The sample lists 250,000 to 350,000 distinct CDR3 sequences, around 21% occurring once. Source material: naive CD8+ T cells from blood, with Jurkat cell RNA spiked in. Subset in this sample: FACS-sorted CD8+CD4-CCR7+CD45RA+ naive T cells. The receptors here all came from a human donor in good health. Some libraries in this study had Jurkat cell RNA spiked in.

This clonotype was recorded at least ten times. In DNA form, the CDR3 reads TGTGCCAGTAGTACGGGACTAGCAAGGAGGACGGGGGAGCAGTACTTC. Its translation: CASSTGLARRTGEQYF. The chain is built from TRBV19 and TRBJ2-7; TRBD2 matches at 9 bases. Germline CDR1 LNHDA, CDR2 SQIVND (reference sequence). The junction had 14 bases not matched to a gene; V was cut back by 4 bases and J by 7 bases. This CDR3 contains 16 residues.

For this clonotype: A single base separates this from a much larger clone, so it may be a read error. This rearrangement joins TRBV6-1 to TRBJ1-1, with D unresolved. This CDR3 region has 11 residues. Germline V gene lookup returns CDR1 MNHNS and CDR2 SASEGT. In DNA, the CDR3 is TGTGCCAGCAGCGATAACACTGAAGCTTCCTTT. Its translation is CASSDNTEASF.

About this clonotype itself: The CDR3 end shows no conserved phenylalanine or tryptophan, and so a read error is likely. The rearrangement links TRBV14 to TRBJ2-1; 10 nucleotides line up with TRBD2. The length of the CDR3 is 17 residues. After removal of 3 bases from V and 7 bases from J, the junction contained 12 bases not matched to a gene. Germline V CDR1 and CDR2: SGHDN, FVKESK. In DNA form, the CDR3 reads TGTGCCAGCAGCCATGGGCTAGCGGGGGCCACCGGGAATGAGCAGTTCTTA. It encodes CASSHGLAGATGNEQFL.

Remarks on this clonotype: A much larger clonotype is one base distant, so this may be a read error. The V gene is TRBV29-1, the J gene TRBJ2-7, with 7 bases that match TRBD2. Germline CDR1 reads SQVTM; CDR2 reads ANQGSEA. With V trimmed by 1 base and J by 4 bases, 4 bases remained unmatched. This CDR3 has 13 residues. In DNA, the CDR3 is TGCAGCGTTGAAGGTCGCGGGGGATACGAGCAGTACTTC. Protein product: CSVEGRGGYEQYF.